This record concerns one T cell receptor (beta chain) sequence. Germline CDR1 reads MRHNA; CDR2 reads SNTAGT. The CDR3 covers 16 residues. Germline trimming cut 0 bases from V and 2 bases from J; bases unmatched to any gene: 3. The data were obtained in a study of T cells in tumors and immune-related adverse events. TCRdb's copy holds only in-frame clones and misses some; the assay was immunoSEQ multiplex PCR. The sample carries under 2,500 clones, roughly 85% recorded once. The gene calls are TRBV6-4 and TRBJ2-3, with 9 bases matching TRBD1. The sequence derives from a female donor with metastatic renal cell carcinoma. Sequencing used tumor tissue, obtained from a patient treated with anti-PD-1 therapy. CDR3 bases: TGTGCCAGCAGTGACTCGACAGGGGGGTCCACAGATACGCAGTATTTT. It encodes CASSDSTGGSTDTQYF.